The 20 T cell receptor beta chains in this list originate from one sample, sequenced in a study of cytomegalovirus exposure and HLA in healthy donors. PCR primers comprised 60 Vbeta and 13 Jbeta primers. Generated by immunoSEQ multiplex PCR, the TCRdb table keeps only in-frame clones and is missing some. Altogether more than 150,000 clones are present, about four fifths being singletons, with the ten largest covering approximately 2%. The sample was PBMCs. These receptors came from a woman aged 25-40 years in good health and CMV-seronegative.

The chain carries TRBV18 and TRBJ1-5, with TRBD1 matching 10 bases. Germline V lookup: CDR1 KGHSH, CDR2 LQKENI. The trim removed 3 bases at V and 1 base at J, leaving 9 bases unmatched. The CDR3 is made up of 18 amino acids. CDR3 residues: CASSPISGTGVSNQPQHF. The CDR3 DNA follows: TGTGCCAGCTCACCGATATCCGGGACAGGGGTAAGCAATCAGCCCCAGCATTTT.

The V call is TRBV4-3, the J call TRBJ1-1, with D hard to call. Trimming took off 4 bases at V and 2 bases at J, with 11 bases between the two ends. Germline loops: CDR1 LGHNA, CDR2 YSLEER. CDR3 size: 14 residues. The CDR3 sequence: CASSLLAGNTEAFF. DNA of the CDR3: TGCGCCAGCAGCCTTCTGGCGGGTAACACTGAAGCTTTCTTT.

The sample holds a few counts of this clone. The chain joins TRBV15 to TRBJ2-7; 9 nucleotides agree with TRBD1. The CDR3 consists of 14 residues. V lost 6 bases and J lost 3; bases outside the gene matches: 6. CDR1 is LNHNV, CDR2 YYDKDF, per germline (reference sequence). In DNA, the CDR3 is TGTGCCACCAGGTATCGGGACAGGGACTACGAGCAGTACTTC. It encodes CATRYRDRDYEQYF.

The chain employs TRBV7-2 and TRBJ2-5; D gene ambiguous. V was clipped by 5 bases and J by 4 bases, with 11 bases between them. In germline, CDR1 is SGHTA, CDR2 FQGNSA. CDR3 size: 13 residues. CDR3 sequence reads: CASSARARETQYF. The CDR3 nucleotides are TGTGCCAGCAGCGCCCGAGCCCGAGAGACCCAGTACTTC. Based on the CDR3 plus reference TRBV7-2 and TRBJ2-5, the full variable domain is GAGVSQSPSNKVTEKGKDVELRCDPISGHTALYWYRQSLGQGLEFLIYFQGNSAPDKSGLPSDRFSAERTGGSVSTLTIQRTQQEDSAVYLCASSARARETQYFGPGTRLLVL.

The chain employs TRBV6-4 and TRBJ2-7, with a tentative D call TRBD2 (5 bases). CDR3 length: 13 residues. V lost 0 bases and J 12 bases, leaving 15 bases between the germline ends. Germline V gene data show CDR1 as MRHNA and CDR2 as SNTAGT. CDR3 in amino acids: CASSDSTTDLLYF. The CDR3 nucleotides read TGTGCCAGCAGTGACTCGACTACAGATCTACTGTACTTC.

This CDR3 is CASSPGASDTQYF. CDR3 DNA: TGTGCCAGCTCACCGGGGGCCTCAGATACGCAGTATTTT. The rearrangement uses TRBV18 and TRBJ2-3; TRBD1 is a possible D gene (6 bases). The ends were cut back, 3 bases at V and 4 bases at J, with 8 bases in the middle. The CDR3 contains 13 residues. Germline V CDR1 and CDR2: KGHSH, LQKENI.

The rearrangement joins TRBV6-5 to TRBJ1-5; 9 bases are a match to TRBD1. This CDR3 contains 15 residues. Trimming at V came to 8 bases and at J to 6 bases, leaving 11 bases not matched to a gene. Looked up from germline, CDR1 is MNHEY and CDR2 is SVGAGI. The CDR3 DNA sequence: TGTGCCAGCTTACAGGGACAGGGCTACGTTCAGCCCCAGCATTTT. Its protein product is CASLQGQGYVQPQHF.

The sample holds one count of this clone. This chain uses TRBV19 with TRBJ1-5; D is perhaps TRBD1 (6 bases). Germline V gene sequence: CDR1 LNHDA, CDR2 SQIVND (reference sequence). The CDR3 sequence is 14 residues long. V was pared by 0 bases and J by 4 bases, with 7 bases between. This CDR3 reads CASSIDRGNQPQHF. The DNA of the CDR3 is TGTGCCAGTAGTATAGACAGGGGTAATCAGCCCCAGCATTTT.

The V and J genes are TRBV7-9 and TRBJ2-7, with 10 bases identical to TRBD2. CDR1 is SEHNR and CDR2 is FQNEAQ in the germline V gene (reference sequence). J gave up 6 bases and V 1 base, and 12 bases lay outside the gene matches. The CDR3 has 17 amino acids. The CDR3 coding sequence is TGTGCCAGCAGCTTAGTCCTAGCGGGAGACCTTACATCCGAGCAGTACTTC. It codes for CASSLVLAGDLTSEQYF.

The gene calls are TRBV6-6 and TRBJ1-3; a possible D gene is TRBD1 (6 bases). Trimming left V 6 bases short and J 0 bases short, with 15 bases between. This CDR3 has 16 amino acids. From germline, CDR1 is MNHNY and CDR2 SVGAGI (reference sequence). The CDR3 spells CASRPGHLRSGNTIYF. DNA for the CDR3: TGTGCCAGCAGGCCGGGACACTTACGCTCTGGAAACACCATATATTTT.

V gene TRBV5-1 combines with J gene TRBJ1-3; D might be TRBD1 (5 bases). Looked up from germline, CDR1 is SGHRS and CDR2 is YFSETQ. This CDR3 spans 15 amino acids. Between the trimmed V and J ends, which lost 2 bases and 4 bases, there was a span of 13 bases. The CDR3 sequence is CASSFGIQGGNTIYF. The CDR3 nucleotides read TGCGCCAGCAGCTTTGGGATTCAGGGAGGAAACACCATATATTTT.

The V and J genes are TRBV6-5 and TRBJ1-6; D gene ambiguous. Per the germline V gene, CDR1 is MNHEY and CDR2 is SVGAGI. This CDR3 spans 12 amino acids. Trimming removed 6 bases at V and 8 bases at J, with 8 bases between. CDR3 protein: CASSTGDSPLHF. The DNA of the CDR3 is TGTGCCAGCAGCACGGGAGATTCACCCCTCCACTTT.

The CDR3 coding sequence is TGTGCCAGCAGTTCTAACCGGGGCACCGGGGAGCTGTTTTTT. As protein: CASSSNRGTGELFF. V and J are TRBV27 and TRBJ2-2; D perhaps matches TRBD2 (5 bases). The ends were cut back, 4 bases at V and 4 bases at J, with 10 bases in the middle. This CDR3 has 14 amino acids. Per the germline V gene, CDR1 is MNHEY and CDR2 is SMNVEV (reference sequence).

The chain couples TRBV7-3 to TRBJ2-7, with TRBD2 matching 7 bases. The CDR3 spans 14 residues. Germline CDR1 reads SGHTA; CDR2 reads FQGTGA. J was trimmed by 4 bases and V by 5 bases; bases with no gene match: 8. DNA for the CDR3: TGTGCCAGCAGCACCAGGCCGGGGGGTTACGAGCAGTACTTC. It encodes CASSTRPGGYEQYF.

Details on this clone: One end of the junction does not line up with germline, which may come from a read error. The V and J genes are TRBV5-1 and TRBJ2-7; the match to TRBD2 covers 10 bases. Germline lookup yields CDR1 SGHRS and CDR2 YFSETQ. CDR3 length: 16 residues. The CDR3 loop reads CASSLASSGGSSEQYF. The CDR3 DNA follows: TGCGCCAGCAGCTTGGCCTCTAGCGGGGGATCCTCCGAGCAGTACTTC.

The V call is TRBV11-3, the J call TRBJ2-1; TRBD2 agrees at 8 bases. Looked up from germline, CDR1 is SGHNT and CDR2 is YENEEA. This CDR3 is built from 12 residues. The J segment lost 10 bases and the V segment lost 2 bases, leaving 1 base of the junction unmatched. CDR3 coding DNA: TGTGCCAGCAGCTTAAGCGGGGGAGAGCAGTTCTTC. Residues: CASSLSGGEQFF.

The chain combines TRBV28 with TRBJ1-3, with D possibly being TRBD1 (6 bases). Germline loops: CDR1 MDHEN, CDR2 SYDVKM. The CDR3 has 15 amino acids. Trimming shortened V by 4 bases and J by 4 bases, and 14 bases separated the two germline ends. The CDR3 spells CASSSPGVMGNTIYF. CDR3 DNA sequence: TGTGCCAGCAGTTCTCCAGGGGTAATGGGAAACACCATATATTTT.

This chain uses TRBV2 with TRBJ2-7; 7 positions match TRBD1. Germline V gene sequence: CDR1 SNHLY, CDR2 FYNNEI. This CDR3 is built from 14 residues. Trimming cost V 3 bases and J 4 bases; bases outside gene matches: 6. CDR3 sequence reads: CASSEVTGSYEQYF. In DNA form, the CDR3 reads TGTGCCAGCAGTGAGGTGACAGGGTCGTACGAGCAGTACTTC.

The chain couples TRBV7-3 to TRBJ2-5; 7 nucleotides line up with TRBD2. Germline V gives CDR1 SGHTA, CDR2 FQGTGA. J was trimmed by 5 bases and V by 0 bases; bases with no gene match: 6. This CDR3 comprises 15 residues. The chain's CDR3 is CASSLTGGDQETQYF. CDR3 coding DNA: TGTGCCAGCAGCTTAACTGGGGGGGATCAGGAGACCCAGTACTTC.

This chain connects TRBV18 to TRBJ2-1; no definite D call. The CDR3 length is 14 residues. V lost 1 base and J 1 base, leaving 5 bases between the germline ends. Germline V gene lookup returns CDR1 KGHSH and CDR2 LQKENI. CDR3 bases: TGTGCCAGCTCACCACAGCAATCCTACAATGAGCAGTTCTTC. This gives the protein CASSPQQSYNEQFF.